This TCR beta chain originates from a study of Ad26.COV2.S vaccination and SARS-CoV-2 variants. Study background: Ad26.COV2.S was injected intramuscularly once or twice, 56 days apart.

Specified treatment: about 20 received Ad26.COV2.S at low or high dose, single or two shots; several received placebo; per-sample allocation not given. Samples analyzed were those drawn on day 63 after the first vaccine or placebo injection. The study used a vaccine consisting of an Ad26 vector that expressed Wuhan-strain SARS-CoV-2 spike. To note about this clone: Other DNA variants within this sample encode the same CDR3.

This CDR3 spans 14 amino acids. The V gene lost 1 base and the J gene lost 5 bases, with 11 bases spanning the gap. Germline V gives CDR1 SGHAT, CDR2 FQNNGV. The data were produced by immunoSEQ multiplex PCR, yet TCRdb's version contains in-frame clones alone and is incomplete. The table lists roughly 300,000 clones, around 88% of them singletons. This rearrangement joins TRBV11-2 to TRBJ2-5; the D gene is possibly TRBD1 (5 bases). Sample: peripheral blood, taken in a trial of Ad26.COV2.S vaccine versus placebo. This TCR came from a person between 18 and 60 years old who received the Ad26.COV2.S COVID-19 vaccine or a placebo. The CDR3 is CASSLGLGRETQYF. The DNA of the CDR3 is TGTGCCAGCAGCTTAGGTCTGGGGCGGGAGACCCAGTACTTC.